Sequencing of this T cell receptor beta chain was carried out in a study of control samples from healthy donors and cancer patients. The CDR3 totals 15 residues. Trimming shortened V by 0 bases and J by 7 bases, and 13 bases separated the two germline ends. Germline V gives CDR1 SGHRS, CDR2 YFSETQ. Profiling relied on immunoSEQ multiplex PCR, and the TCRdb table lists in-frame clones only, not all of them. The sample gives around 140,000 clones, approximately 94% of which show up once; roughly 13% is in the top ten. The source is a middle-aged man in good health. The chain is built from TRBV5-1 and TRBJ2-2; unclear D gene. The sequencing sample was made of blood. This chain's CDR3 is CASSLEVVRIGELFF. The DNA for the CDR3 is TGCGCCAGCAGCTTGGAGGTCGTGAGGATCGGGGAGCTGTTTTTT.